The subject of this entry is one T cell receptor beta chain. Its matching antigen is unknown. The library protocol tagged individual cDNA molecules with unique molecular identifiers. TCRdb ran MiXCR on the 5' RACE reads and lists one entry per CDR3 protein. The sample records about 77,000 distinct CDR3 sequences, about 9.6% being singletons. The data are from a study of early T cells in non-severe SARS-CoV-2 infection. Study as a whole: Unsorted whole blood bulk RNA was sequenced, with unpaired chains. The study, taken as a whole, reports: Matches to VDJdb favored anti-spike CD8 responses and missed private and CD4 specificities.

The germline V gene has CDR1 SGHNT and CDR2 YYREEE (reference sequence). J was trimmed by 12 bases and V by 4 bases; bases with no gene match: 6. CDR3 size: 12 residues. V and J are TRBV5-4 and TRBJ2-1; 8 nucleotides align to TRBD2. Sequencing was done on a sample of whole blood. This receptor was taken from an adult who was a healthcare worker with PCR-confirmed SARS-CoV-2 infection or an uninfected control (not recorded which). The CDR3 region has the DNA TGTGCCAGCAGCCCCGGACTAGCAGCGCAGTTCTTC. This codes for CASSPGLAAQFF.